The 15 T cell receptor beta chains reported below all come from one sample, sequenced in a study of cytomegalovirus exposure and HLA in healthy donors. Primers: 60 Vbeta forward and 13 Jbeta reverse. Sequenced by immunoSEQ multiplex PCR; TCRdb stores in-frame clones only, minus some. The sample consists of fewer than 55,000 clones, around 72% of them appearing once. The sample comprised PBMCs. These receptors all come from a woman aged 50 to 60 in good health and CMV-seropositive.

The rearrangement uses TRBV7-8 and TRBJ2-3; 9 bases are shared with TRBD2. V dropped 4 bases and J dropped 1; count of bases not matched to a gene: 9. This CDR3 region has 17 residues. Germline-derived CDR1 and CDR2 are SGHVS and FQNEAQ. The CDR3 coding sequence is TGTGCCAGCAGCTCCCAGGCCGCGGGAGGGGGCACAGATACGCAGTATTTT. Protein: CASSSQAAGGGTDTQYF.

The chain uses TRBV27 and TRBJ2-2; D is possibly TRBD2 (5 bases). This CDR3 region has 16 residues. Germline loops: CDR1 MNHEY, CDR2 SMNVEV (reference sequence). Trimming removed 0 bases from V and 1 base from J, with 9 bases in between. The CDR3 is CASSLSIGLNTGELFF. CDR3 DNA: TGTGCCAGCAGTTTATCGATCGGACTGAACACCGGGGAGCTGTTTTTT.

In nucleotides, the CDR3 is TGTGCCGCGGGACCTGAGCCGAACCAGCATTTT. Translating it yields CAAGPEPNQHF. The chain combines TRBV19 with TRBJ1-5, with a possible D match to TRBD1 (5 bases). V lost 11 bases and J 12 bases, leaving 17 bases between the germline ends. Germline V gives CDR1 LNHDA, CDR2 SQIVND (reference sequence). This CDR3 comprises 11 residues.

This clone occurred a few times. The chain recombines TRBV5-4 with TRBJ2-7; 8 bases match TRBD2. Germline CDR1 is SGHNT and CDR2 is YYREEE (reference sequence). V lost 3 bases and J lost 5; bases outside the gene matches: 13. The CDR3 spans 16 residues. DNA for the CDR3: TGTGCCAGCAGCTCCGATACTAGCGGAGGGTATGACGAGCAGTACTTC. Protein: CASSSDTSGGYDEQYF.

This clone was seen a handful of times. The chain uses TRBV5-6 and TRBJ2-1; 7 bases are shared with TRBD1. The CDR3 contains 15 residues. With 4 bases clipped from V and 8 bases from J, the junction kept 12 bases outside the gene matches. CDR1 and CDR2 from the germline V gene are SGHDT and YYEEEE. CDR3 in DNA: TGTGCCAGCAGCGCCGACAGGGATCCTGGGGATGAGCAGTTCTTC. This sequence encodes CASSADRDPGDEQFF.

A single count supports this clone. V gene TRBV27 combines with J gene TRBJ2-1; 11 bases are shared with TRBD2. The length of the CDR3 is 15 residues. J lost 2 bases, V lost 6 bases, and 3 bases had no gene match. Per the germline V gene, CDR1 is MNHEY and CDR2 is SMNVEV (reference sequence). Here the CDR3 DNA reads TGTGCCAGCAGGGATAGCGGGAGGGCCTACAATGAGCAGTTCTTC. Translation gives CASRDSGRAYNEQFF.

The rearrangement links TRBV6-9 to TRBJ2-3; unclear D gene. The CDR3 loop spans 15 amino acids. With 9 bases removed from V and 0 bases from J, the gap between germline ends came to 16 bases. CDR1 is MNHGY and CDR2 is SVAAGI in the germline V gene. The chain's CDR3 is CARPLSYCSTDTQYF. CDR3 coding DNA: TGTGCCAGGCCCTTGAGTTATTGCAGCACAGATACGCAGTATTTT.

This chain links TRBV5-1 with TRBJ2-7; possible D gene TRBD1, 6 bases. CDR3 length: 14 residues. The germline V gene has CDR1 SGHRS and CDR2 YFSETQ. V was clipped by 1 base and J by 1 base, with 9 bases between them. The CDR3: CASSLQGPSYEQYF. The CDR3 DNA follows: TGCGCCAGCAGCTTGCAGGGGCCGTCCTACGAGCAGTACTTC.

The V call is TRBV12-5, the J call TRBJ2-5; TRBD1 is a possible D gene (6 bases). Trimming left V 2 bases short and J 4 bases short, with 17 bases between. This CDR3 comprises 16 residues. Germline assignment: CDR1 LGHNT and CDR2 FRNRAP. The CDR3 sequence is CASGLTRVDRRETQYF. Here the CDR3 DNA reads TGTGCTAGTGGTTTGACTAGGGTTGACAGGCGAGAGACCCAGTACTTC.

CDR3 DNA: TGTGCCAGCTCAAATAGGGGTCTAGACCGCGAGCAGTACTTC. Residues: CASSNRGLDREQYF. This chain uses TRBV13 with TRBJ2-7; D possibly corresponds to TRBD1 (5 bases). Germline assignment: CDR1 PRHDT and CDR2 FYEKMQ (reference sequence). CDR3 length: 14 amino acids. Trimming took off 8 bases at V and 6 bases at J, with 20 bases between the two ends.

V and J are TRBV6-1 and TRBJ2-2, with TRBD1 identical over 7 bases. Germline CDR1 and CDR2: MNHNS and SASEGT. This CDR3 is built from 15 residues. V lost 7 bases, J lost 2 bases, and 7 bases stayed unmatched. CDR3 loop: CASTLWTGNTGELFF. In DNA form, the CDR3 reads TGTGCCAGCACCCTTTGGACAGGCAACACCGGGGAGCTGTTTTTT.

The chain couples TRBV18 to TRBJ2-5, with D unresolved. The germline gives CDR1 KGHSH, CDR2 LQKENI. The CDR3 loop spans 14 amino acids. The V end was cut by 0 bases, the J end by 4 bases, with 9 bases between. The CDR3 DNA reads TGTGCCAGCTCACCACCGGAACGAGGAGAGACCCAGTACTTC. As protein: CASSPPERGETQYF.

The gene calls are TRBV27 and TRBJ2-2; weak D call: TRBD1 (6 bases). V was shortened by 9 bases and J by 2 bases, with 13 bases between the two germline ends. The length of the CDR3 is 14 residues. The germline gives CDR1 MNHEY, CDR2 SMNVEV (reference sequence). This CDR3 reads CASHQGRNTGELFF. The CDR3 DNA reads TGTGCCAGTCACCAGGGGCGTAACACCGGGGAGCTGTTTTTT.

This chain connects TRBV9 to TRBJ2-7; tentative D call: TRBD2 (6 bases). The CDR3 length is 15 residues. V dropped 0 bases and J dropped 6 bases, with 16 bases sitting between them. CDR1 SGDLS and CDR2 YYNGEE come from the germline V gene. CDR3 coding DNA: TGTGCCAGCAGCGTAGGCGGCGGGGCGGGGAGCGAGCAGTACTTC. This gives the protein CASSVGGGAGSEQYF.

This clone showed up just a few times. The junction differs from germline at one of its ends, possibly a read error. The V call is TRBV30, the J call TRBJ2-5, with TRBD1 as a possible D gene (5 bases). CDR1 and CDR2 from the germline V gene are GTSNPN and SVGIG (reference sequence). The CDR3 contains 11 residues. This chain's CDR3 is CAGMTAETQYF. Written as DNA, the CDR3 is TGCGCCGGAATGACAGCAGAGACCCAGTACTTC.